This TCR beta chain emerged from a study of blood T cell repertoires in COVID-19. The repertoire was sequenced with immunoSEQ multiplex PCR; TCRdb's copy has only in-frame clones and lacks some. This table has around 370,000 clones, around 89% appearing once. This CDR3 spans 16 amino acids. Germline assignment: CDR1 MNHEY and CDR2 SVGAGI. Trimming pared 4 bases from V and 0 bases from J, leaving 15 bases between. Participants were placed into cohorts based on the clinical history they reported. The chain joins TRBV6-5 to TRBJ1-2, with a tentative D call TRBD1 (5 bases). This clonotype was obtained from a woman aged 18-29 years who had recovered from COVID-19. Sequencing was performed on PBMCs or T cells enriched from blood (not recorded which). CDR3 in DNA: TGTGCCAGCAGTTTCCGGGGGACGCGGGCTAACTATGGCTACACCTTC. It encodes CASSFRGTRANYGYTF.